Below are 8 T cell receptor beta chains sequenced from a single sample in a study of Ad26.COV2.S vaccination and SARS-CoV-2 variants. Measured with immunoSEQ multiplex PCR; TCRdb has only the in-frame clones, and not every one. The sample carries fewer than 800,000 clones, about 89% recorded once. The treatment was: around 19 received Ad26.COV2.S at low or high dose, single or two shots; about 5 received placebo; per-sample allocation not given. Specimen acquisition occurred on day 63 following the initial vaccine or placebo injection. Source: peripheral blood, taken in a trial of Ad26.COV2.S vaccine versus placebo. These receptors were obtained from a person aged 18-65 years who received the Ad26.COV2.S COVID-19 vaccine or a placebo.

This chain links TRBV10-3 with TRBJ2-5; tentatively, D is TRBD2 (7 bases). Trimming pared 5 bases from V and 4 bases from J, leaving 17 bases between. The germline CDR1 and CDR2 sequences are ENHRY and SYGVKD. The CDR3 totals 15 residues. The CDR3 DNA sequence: TGTGCCATCAGTCGGCTGGCAGGGGAGGGAGAGACCCAGTACTTC. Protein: CAISRLAGEGETQYF.

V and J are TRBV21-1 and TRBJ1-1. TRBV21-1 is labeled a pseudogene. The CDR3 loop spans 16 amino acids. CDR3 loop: CASSKEKEVMNTEAFF. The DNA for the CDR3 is TGTGCCAGCAGCAAAGAGAAAGAGGTTATGAACACTGAAGCTTTCTTT.

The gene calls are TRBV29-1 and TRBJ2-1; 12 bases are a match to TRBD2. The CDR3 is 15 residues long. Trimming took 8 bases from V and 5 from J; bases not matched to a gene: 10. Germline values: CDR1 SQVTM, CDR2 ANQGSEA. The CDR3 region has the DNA TGCAGCATCCCCCGACTAGCGGGAGAAGACAATGAGCAGTTCTTC. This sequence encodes CSIPRLAGEDNEQFF.

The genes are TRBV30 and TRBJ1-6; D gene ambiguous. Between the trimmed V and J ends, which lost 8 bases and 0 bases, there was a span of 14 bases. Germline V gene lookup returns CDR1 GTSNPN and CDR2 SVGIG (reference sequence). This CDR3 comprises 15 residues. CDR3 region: CAGTAVSSYNSPLHF. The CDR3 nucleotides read TGTGCCGGTACGGCGGTTTCCTCCTATAATTCACCCCTCCACTTT.

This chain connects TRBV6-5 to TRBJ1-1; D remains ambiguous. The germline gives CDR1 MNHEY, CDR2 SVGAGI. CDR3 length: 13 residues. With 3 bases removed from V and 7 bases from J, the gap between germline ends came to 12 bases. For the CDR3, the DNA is TGTGCCAGCAGTTATTCCTACTCCCGTGAAGCTTTCTTT. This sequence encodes CASSYSYSREAFF.

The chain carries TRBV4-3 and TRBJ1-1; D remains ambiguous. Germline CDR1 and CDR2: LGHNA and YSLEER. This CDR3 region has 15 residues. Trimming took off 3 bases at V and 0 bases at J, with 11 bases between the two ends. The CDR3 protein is CASSQWANLNTEAFF. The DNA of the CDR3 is TGCGCCAGCAGCCAGTGGGCTAACCTGAACACTGAAGCTTTCTTT.

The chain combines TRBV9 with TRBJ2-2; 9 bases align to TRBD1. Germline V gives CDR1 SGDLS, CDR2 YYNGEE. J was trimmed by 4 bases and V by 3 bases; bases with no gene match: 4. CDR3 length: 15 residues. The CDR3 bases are TGTGCCAGCAGCGGCCGGGACAGGGTCACCGGGGAGCTGTTTTTT. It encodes CASSGRDRVTGELFF.

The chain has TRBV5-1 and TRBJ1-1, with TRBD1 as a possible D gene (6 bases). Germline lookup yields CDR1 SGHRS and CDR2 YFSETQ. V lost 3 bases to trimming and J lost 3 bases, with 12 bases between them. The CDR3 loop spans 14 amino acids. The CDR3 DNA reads TGCGCCAGCAGCTACACACAGGGAGACACTGAAGCTTTCTTT. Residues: CASSYTQGDTEAFF.